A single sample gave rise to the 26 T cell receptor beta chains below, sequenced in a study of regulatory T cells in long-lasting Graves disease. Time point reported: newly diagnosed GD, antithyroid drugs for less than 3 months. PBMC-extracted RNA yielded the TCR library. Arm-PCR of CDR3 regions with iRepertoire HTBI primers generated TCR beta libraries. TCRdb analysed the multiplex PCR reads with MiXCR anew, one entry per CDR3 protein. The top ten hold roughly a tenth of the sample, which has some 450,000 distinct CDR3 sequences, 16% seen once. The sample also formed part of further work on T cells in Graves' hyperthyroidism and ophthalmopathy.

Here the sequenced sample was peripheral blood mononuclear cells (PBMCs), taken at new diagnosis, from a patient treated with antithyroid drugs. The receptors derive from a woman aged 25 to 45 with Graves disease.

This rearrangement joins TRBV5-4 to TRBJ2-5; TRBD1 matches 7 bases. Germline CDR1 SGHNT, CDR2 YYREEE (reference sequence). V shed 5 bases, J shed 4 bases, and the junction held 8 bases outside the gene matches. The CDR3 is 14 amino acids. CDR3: CASSSAAGGETQYF. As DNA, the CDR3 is TGTGCCAGCAGTTCGGCGGCAGGGGGAGAGACCCAGTACTTC.

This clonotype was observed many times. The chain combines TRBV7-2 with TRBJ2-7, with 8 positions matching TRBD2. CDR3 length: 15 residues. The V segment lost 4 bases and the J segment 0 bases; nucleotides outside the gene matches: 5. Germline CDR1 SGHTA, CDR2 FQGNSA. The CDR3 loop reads CASSSAGTSSYEQYF. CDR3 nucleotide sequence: TGTGCCAGCAGCTCGGCCGGGACTAGCTCCTACGAGCAGTACTTC. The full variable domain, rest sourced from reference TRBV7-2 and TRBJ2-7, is GAGVSQSPSNKVTEKGKDVELRCDPISGHTALYWYRQSLGQGLEFLIYFQGNSAPDKSGLPSDRFSAERTGGSVSTLTIQRTQQEDSAVYLCASSSAGTSSYEQYFGPGTRLTVT.

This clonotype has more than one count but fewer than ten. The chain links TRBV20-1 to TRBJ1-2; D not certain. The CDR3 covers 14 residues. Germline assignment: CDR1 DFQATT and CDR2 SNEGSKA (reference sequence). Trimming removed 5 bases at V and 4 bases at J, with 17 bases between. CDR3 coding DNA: TGCAGTGCTCATCCAGGCGGGAGCCGCTATGGCTACACCTTC. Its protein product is CSAHPGGSRYGYTF.

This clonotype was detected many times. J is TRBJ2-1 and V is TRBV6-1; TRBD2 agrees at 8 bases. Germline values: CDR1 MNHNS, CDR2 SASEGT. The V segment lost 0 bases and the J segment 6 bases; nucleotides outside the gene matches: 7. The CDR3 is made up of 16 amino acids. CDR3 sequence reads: CASSEAGREVPNEQFF. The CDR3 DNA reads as TGTGCCAGCAGTGAAGCAGGGCGGGAGGTTCCCAATGAGCAGTTCTTC.

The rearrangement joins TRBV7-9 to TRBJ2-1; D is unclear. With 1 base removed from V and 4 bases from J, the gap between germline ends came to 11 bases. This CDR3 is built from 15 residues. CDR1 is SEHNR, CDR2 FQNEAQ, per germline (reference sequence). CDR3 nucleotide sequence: TGTGCCAGCAGCTTAGTCAAGTTGGTTTACAATGAGCAGTTCTTC. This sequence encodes CASSLVKLVYNEQFF.

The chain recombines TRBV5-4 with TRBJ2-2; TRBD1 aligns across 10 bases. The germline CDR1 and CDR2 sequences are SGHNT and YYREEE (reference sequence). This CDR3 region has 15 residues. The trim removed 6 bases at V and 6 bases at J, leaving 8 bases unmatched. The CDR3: CASTPRDRGPGELFF. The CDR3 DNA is TGTGCCAGCACGCCCAGGGACAGGGGTCCCGGGGAGCTGTTTTTT.

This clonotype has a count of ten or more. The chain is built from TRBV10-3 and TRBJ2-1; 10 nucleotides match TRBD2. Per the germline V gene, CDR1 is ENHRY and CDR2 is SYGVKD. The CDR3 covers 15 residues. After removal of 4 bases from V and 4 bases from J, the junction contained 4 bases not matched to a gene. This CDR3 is CAISGLAGVYNEQFF. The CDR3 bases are TGTGCCATCAGTGGCCTAGCGGGAGTTTACAATGAGCAGTTCTTC.

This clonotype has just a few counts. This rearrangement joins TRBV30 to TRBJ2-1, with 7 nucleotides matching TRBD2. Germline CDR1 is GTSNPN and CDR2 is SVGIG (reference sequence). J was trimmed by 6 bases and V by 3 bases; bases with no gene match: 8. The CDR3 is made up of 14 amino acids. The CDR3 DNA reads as TGTGCCTGGAGCCGACGGCGGGAGTTCAATGAGCAGTTCTTC. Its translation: CAWSRRREFNEQFF.

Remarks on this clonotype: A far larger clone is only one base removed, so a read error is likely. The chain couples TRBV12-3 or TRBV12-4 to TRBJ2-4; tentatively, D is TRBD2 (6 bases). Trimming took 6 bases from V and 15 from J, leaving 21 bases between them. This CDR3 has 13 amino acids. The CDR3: CASSPGLGETRYF. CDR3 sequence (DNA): TGTGCCAGCAGCCCGGGACTTGGGGAGACCCGGTACTTC.

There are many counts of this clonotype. CDR3: CASSLERVGEQFF. The CDR3 DNA reads as TGTGCCAGCAGCTTAGAACGAGTAGGTGAGCAGTTCTTC. This chain links TRBV11-2 with TRBJ2-1; no clear D. CDR3 length: 13 amino acids. Between the trimmed V and J ends, which lost 0 bases and 9 bases, there was a span of 9 bases. In germline, CDR1 is SGHAT, CDR2 FQNNGV.

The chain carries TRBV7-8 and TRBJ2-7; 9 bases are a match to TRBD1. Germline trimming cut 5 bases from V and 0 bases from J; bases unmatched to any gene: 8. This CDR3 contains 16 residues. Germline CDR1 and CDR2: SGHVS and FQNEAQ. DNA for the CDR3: TGTGCCAGCAGCACGGACAGGGGCGTTAGCTCCTACGAGCAGTACTTC. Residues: CASSTDRGVSSYEQYF.

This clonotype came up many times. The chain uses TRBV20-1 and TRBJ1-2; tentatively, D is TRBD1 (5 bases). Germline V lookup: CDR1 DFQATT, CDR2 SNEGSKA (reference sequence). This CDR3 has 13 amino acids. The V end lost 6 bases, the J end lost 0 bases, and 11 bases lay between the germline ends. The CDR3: CSARQHPNYGYTF. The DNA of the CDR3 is TGCAGTGCAAGACAGCATCCTAACTATGGCTACACCTTC.

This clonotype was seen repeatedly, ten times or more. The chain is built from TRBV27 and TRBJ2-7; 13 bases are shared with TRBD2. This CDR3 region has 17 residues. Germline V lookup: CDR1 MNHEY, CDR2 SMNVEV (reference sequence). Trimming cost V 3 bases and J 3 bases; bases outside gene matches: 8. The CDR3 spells CASSLRTSGSRGYEQYF. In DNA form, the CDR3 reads TGTGCCAGCAGTTTGAGGACTAGCGGGAGCCGGGGCTACGAGCAGTACTTC.

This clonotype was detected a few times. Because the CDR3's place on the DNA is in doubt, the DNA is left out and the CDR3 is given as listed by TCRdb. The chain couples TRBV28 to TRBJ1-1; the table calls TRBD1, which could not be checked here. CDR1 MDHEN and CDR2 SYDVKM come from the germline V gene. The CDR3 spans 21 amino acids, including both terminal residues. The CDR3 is CASSSMTVWGSGSGRNRDTFF.

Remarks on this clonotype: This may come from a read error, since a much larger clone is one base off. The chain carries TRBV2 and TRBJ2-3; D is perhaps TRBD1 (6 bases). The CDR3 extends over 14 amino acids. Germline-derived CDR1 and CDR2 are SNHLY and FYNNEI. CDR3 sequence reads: CASSVPTGADTQCF. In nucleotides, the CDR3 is TGTGCCAGCAGTGTCCCGACAGGTGCAGATACGCAGTGTTTT.

The CDR3 DNA follows: TGTGCCAGCCGCGGGGCGCGCACTGAAGCTTTCTTT. It yields the protein CASRGARTEAFF. This rearrangement joins TRBV7-2 to TRBJ1-1; D possibly corresponds to TRBD1 (5 bases). Germline lookup yields CDR1 SGHTA and CDR2 FQGNSA. Deletions cut 8 bases from V and 4 bases from J, with 11 bases between. This CDR3 comprises 12 residues.

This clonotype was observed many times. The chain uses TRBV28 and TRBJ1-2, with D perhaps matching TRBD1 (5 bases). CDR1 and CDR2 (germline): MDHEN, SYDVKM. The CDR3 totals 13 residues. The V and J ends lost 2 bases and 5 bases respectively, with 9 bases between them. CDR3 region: CASSLRGFYGYTF. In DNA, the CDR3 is TGTGCCAGCAGTTTACGGGGGTTTTATGGCTACACCTTC.

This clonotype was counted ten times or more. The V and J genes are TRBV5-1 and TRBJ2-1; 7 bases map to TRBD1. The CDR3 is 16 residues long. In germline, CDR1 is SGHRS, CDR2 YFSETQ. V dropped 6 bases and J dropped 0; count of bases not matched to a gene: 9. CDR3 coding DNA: TGCGCCAGCAAACAGGGGACCCCGAGCTCCTACAATGAGCAGTTCTTC. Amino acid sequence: CASKQGTPSSYNEQFF.

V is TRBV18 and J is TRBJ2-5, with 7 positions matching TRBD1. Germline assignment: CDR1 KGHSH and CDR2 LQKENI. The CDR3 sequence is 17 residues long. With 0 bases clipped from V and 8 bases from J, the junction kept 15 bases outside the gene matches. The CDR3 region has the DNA TGTGCCAGCTCACCACCTTCCCGACAGGGTTTGAAGGTAACCCAGTACTTC. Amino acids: CASSPPSRQGLKVTQYF.

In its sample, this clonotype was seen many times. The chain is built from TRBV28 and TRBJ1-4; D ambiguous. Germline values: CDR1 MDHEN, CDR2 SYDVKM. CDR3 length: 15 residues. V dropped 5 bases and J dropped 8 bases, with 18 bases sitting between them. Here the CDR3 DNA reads TGTGCCAGCAGTGGAAGGTGGGGTATGGGGGAAAAACTGTTTTTT. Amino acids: CASSGRWGMGEKLFF.

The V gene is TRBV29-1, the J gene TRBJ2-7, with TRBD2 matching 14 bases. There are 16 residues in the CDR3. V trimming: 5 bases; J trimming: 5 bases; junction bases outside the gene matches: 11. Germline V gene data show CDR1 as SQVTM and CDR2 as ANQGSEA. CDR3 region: CSVWPTGTSGSHEQYF. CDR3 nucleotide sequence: TGCAGCGTTTGGCCTACCGGGACTAGCGGGAGCCACGAGCAGTACTTC.

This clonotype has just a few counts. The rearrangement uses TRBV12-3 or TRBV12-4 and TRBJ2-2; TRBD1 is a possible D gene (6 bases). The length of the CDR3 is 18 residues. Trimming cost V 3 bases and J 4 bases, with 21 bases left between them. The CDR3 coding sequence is TGTGCCAGCAGTTTCTACGGCCGATTCAGGGGTACCACCGGGGAGCTGTTTTTT. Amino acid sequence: CASSFYGRFRGTTGELFF.

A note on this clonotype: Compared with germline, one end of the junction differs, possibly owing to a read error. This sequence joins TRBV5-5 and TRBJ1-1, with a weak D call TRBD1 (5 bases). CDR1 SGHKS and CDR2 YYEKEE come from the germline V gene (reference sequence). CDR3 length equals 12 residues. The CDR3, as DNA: TGTGCCGGCAGCAAGACAGTAACTGAAGCTTTCTTT. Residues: CAGSKTVTEAFF.

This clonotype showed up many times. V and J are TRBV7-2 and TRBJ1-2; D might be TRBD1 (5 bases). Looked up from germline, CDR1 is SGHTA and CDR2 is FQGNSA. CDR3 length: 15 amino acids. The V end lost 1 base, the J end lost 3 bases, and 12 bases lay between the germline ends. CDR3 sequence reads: CASSLVGGADYGYTF. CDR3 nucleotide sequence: TGTGCCAGCAGCTTAGTAGGCGGGGCGGACTATGGCTACACCTTC.

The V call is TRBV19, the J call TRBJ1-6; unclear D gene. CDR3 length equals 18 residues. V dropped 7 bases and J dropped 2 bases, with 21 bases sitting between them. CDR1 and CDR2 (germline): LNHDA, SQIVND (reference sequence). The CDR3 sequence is CASTASSHENPYNSPLHF. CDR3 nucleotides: TGTGCCAGTACCGCCTCGAGTCACGAAAACCCCTATAATTCACCCCTCCACTTT.

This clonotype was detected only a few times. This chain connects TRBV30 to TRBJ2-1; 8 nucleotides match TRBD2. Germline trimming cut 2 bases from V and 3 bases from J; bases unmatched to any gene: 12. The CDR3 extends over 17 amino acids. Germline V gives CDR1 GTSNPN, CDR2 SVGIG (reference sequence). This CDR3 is CAWSLYYGRAIYNEQFF. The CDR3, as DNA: TGTGCCTGGAGTCTGTATTACGGGAGGGCCATCTACAATGAGCAGTTCTTC.